These T cell receptor beta chains were read from a single sample in a study of T cell responses to AZD1222 COVID-19 vaccine. Produced via immunoSEQ multiplex PCR; TCRdb's table is partial and in-frame only. The table has roughly 130,000 clones, around 84% seen once. The specimen comprised peripheral blood, sampled on day 0 of AZD1222 vaccination. The source of these receptors is an adult in good health. Each CDR3 is given with its conserved first and last residue. The D gene is left open where the match is weak. Some rows mark clone size as missing; the rest say once, few, many or name a class of expanded clone.

size: .
D: TRBD1
J: TRBJ2-3
V: TRBV11-1
DNA: TGTGCCAGCAGCCACAGGGGCGGCACAGATACGCAGTATTTT
CDR3: CASSHRGGTDTQYF

size: .
D: .
J: TRBJ1-5
V: TRBV7-8
DNA: TGTGCCAGCAGCTTAGGGGGGCCGAGCAATCAGCCCCAGCATTTT
CDR3: CASSLGGPSNQPQHF

size: .
D: TRBD1
J: TRBJ2-2
V: TRBV5-4
DNA: TGTGCCAGCAGCCCAGGGACAGGGAAAACCGGGGAGCTGTTTTTT
CDR3: CASSPGTGKTGELFF

size: .
D: .
J: TRBJ1-5
V: TRBV19
DNA: TGTGCCAGTAGTATAGGGGGCTCGCAGCCCCAGCATTTT
CDR3: CASSIGGSQPQHF

size: .
D: TRBD1
J: TRBJ1-5
V: TRBV18
DNA: TGTGCCAGCCGGGAGACAGGGATCGTTGGGGTTAGTCAGCCCCAGCATTTT
CDR3: CASRETGIVGVSQPQHF

size: .
D: TRBD1
J: TRBJ1-4
V: TRBV27
DNA: TGTGCCAGCAGTTCCCACAGGGGGGTTCGGGAAAAACTGTTTTTT
CDR3: CASSSHRGVREKLFF

size: .
D: .
J: TRBJ2-1
V: TRBV6-1
DNA: TGTGCCAGCAGTGCGCTCAATCCCAGCTCCTACAATGAGCAGTTCTTC
CDR3: CASSALNPSSYNEQFF

size: .
D: TRBD2
J: TRBJ2-1
V: TRBV4-1
DNA: TGCGCCAGCAGCAGTAGCGGGAGGAGTGATGAGCAGTTCTTC
CDR3: CASSSSGRSDEQFF

size: .
D: TRBD2
J: TRBJ2-1
V: TRBV2
DNA: TGTGCCAGCAGCTTAATGCTTAGCGGGAGCTTTTTGGATGAGCAGTTCTTC
CDR3: CASSLMLSGSFLDEQFF

size: .
D: TRBD1
J: TRBJ1-4
V: TRBV10-3
DNA: TGTGCCACCCAGCCCCGGGACAGGGGGGAAAAACTGTTTTTT
CDR3: CATQPRDRGEKLFF

size: .
D: .
J: TRBJ1-1
V: TRBV3-1/TRBV3-2
DNA: TGTGCCAGCAGCCAAGGGGTCTATAACACTGAAGCTTTCTTT
CDR3: CASSQGVYNTEAFF

size: once
D: .
J: TRBJ1-1
V: TRBV24-1
DNA: TGTGCCACCAGCGTAGCAGGGGACACTGAAGCTTTCTTT
CDR3: CATSVAGDTEAFF

size: .
D: TRBD1
J: TRBJ2-3
V: TRBV5-1
DNA: TGCGCCAGCAGCTTGCCCACCGACAGGGTTACAGATACGCAGTATTTT
CDR3: CASSLPTDRVTDTQYF

size: .
D: TRBD1
J: TRBJ2-5
V: TRBV23-1
DNA: TGCGCCAGCAGTCAATCATCGTCGTTAGGGGGCGCGGGTGAGACCCAGTACTTC
CDR3: CASSQSSSLGGAGETQYF

size: once
D: TRBD1
J: TRBJ2-7
V: TRBV7-2
DNA: TGTGCCAGCAGCCCAACCTGGGCAGGGGGCTGGGAAGAGCAGTACTTC
CDR3: CASSPTWAGGWEEQYF

size: .
D: .
J: TRBJ1-1
V: TRBV6-5
DNA: TGTGCCAGCAGTTACTCTGTGGGGAACACTGAAGCTTTCTTT
CDR3: CASSYSVGNTEAFF

size: .
D: .
J: TRBJ1-4
V: TRBV7-9
DNA: TGTGCCAGCAGCTTATCTCGGCCTAATGAAAAACTGTTTTTT
CDR3: CASSLSRPNEKLFF

size: once
D: TRBD2
J: TRBJ2-2
V: TRBV5-1
DNA: TGCGCCAGCAGCGTGGGGACTAGCGGGAGGGCCTACACCGGGGAGCTGTTTTTT
CDR3: CASSVGTSGRAYTGELFF

size: .
D: TRBD2
J: TRBJ2-1
V: TRBV5-1
DNA: TGCGCCAGCAGCTTGGGACTAGCGGGAGGAGCTGAGCAGTTCTTC
CDR3: CASSLGLAGGAEQFF

size: .
D: .
J: TRBJ2-1
V: TRBV18
DNA: TGTGCCAGCTCACCCCGGGGCCACAATGAGCAGTTCTTC
CDR3: CASSPRGHNEQFF

size: .
D: .
J: TRBJ1-5
V: TRBV6-5
DNA: TGTGCCAGCAGTTACCTGGGCCGCGGGAGCAATCAGCCCCAGCATTTT
CDR3: CASSYLGRGSNQPQHF

size: .
D: TRBD1
J: TRBJ1-3
V: TRBV7-3
DNA: TGTGCCAGCAGCTCGCAGGACAGGGAGTTATCTGGAAACACCATATATTTT
CDR3: CASSSQDRELSGNTIYF

size: .
D: TRBD1
J: TRBJ1-4
V: TRBV7-2
DNA: TGTGCCAGCAGCTTAGTAGGGACAGGGTATGAAAAACTGTTTTTT
CDR3: CASSLVGTGYEKLFF

size: once
D: .
J: TRBJ2-3
V: TRBV4-2
DNA: TGTGCCAGCAGCCGGGATCACATCACAGATACGCAGTATTTT
CDR3: CASSRDHITDTQYF

size: .
D: TRBD1
J: TRBJ1-6
V: TRBV5-1
DNA: TGCGCCAGCAGCAATAGCGGGACAGCAAATTCACCCTTCCACTTT
CDR3: CASSNSGTANSPFHF

size: once
D: .
J: TRBJ1-5
V: TRBV9
DNA: TGTGCCAGCAGCCTAGCCGGGGCCAGCAATCAGCCCCAGCATTTT
CDR3: CASSLAGASNQPQHF

size: .
D: .
J: TRBJ2-7
V: TRBV5-1
DNA: TGCGCCAGCAGCCTTACACCGGGACAAACCCCCGAGCAGTACTTC
CDR3: CASSLTPGQTPEQYF

size: .
D: .
J: TRBJ1-1
V: TRBV2
DNA: TGTGCCAGCAGCGCGGACGTAGGTGAAGCTTTCTTT
CDR3: CASSADVGEAFF

size: .
D: .
J: TRBJ2-7
V: TRBV7-2
DNA: TGTGCCAGCAGCTTAGTCTTCGGGGGGCGCTACGAGCAGTACTTC
CDR3: CASSLVFGGRYEQYF

size: .
D: .
J: TRBJ2-5
V: TRBV28
DNA: TGTGCCAGCAGTTTAGCTACGGGCCCACGGGAGACCCAGTACTTC
CDR3: CASSLATGPRETQYF

size: .
D: TRBD2
J: TRBJ2-1
V: TRBV7-9
DNA: TGTGCCAGCAGCTCAAGCGGGGCCAACTCCTACAATGAGCAGTTCTTC
CDR3: CASSSSGANSYNEQFF

size: .
D: .
J: TRBJ1-4
V: TRBV18
DNA: TGTGCCAGCTCACCACAGGGAACTAATGAAAAACTGTTTTTT
CDR3: CASSPQGTNEKLFF

size: .
D: .
J: TRBJ1-6
V: TRBV18
DNA: TGTGCCAGCTCACCACGGCAGGGGAAGGAATCACCCCTCCACTTT
CDR3: CASSPRQGKESPLHF

size: .
D: TRBD1
J: TRBJ1-2
V: TRBV7-9
DNA: TGTGCCAGCAGCTATCCGGGACAGGGGGCGTCGGGCTACACCTTC
CDR3: CASSYPGQGASGYTF

size: .
D: .
J: TRBJ1-1
V: TRBV3-1/TRBV3-2
DNA: TGTGCCAGCAGCCCATTCCAGGGTAGGGGCACTGAAGCTTTCTTT
CDR3: CASSPFQGRGTEAFF

size: .
D: TRBD1
J: TRBJ1-2
V: TRBV18
DNA: TGTGCCAGCTCACCGGACAGGGAGGAGGGCTACACCTTC
CDR3: CASSPDREEGYTF

size: .
D: TRBD2
J: TRBJ2-7
V: TRBV5-1
DNA: TGCGCCAGCAGCAGGGGACTAGCGGCCTACGAGCAGTACTTC
CDR3: CASSRGLAAYEQYF

size: once
D: TRBD1
J: TRBJ2-5
V: TRBV29-1
DNA: TGCAGCGTACCCGGACAGGGAGAGACCCAGTACTTC
CDR3: CSVPGQGETQYF

size: .
D: TRBD1
J: TRBJ2-7
V: TRBV28
DNA: TGTGCCAGCAGTGCTCCCCCCGGGACAGGGGAGCAGTACTTC
CDR3: CASSAPPGTGEQYF

size: few
D: TRBD2
J: TRBJ2-1
V: TRBV5-1
DNA: TGCGCCAGCAGCTTGGCCGGGGCTAGCGGGGGGAACAATGAGCAGTTCTTC
CDR3: CASSLAGASGGNNEQFF

size: .
D: .
J: TRBJ1-1
V: TRBV14
DNA: TGTGCCAGCAGCCAAGCCCCAACTGAAGCTTTCTTT
CDR3: CASSQAPTEAFF

size: .
D: .
J: TRBJ1-2
V: TRBV5-5
DNA: TGTGCCAGCAGCTTGGCCGCGGGAACCGTTAACTATGGCTACACCTTC
CDR3: CASSLAAGTVNYGYTF

size: .
D: TRBD1
J: TRBJ1-1
V: TRBV28
DNA: TGTGCCAGCTCCTCCCTGGCTGGGACAGGGGGCTCGAAAGCTTTCTTT
CDR3: CASSSLAGTGGSKAFF